The 11 T cell receptor beta chains presented below share a single source sample, sequenced in a study of PD-L1 blockade in urothelial cancer. Profiled with immunoSEQ multiplex PCR; TCRdb holds only in-frame clones, not every one. The table records about 71,000 clones, 85% to 90% of them present only once. The specimen comprised PBMCs, sampled around atezolizumab (anti-PD-L1) treatment. The receptors come from a man aged 55 to 70 with urothelial cancer.

This chain connects TRBV2 to TRBJ2-5, with 10 bases aligning to TRBD1. The V gene's germline CDR1 is SNHLY and CDR2 FYNNEI. CDR3 size: 15 residues. Unmatched junction bases numbered 3, after V lost 3 bases and J lost 2 bases. The CDR3 here is CASSDMGQGQETQYF. The CDR3 nucleotides read TGTGCCAGCAGTGATATGGGACAGGGGCAAGAGACCCAGTACTTC.

Comment on this clone: The junction differs from germline at one of its ends, possibly a read error. The J gene is TRBJ2-2, the V gene TRBV4-1; the match to TRBD2 covers 7 bases. The CDR3 is 18 amino acids. Germline CDR1 reads MGHRA; CDR2 reads YSYEKL. CDR3 nucleotides: TGCGCCAGCGGCCAAGATCTCGGTGCTAGCGGACACACCGGGGAGCTGTTTTTT. Protein product: CASGQDLGASGHTGELFF.

This sequence joins TRBV6-1 and TRBJ2-7; 9 positions match TRBD1. The CDR3 has 16 residues. CDR1 is MNHNS, CDR2 SASEGT, per germline. V shed 3 bases and J 4 bases; nucleotides not matched to a gene: 10. In nucleotides, the CDR3 is TGTGCCAGCAGTGAGTCGACAGGGGGGGCCCCGTACGAGCAGTACTTC. Its translation is CASSESTGGAPYEQYF.

In its sample, this clone was seen a few times. This chain links TRBV29-1 with TRBJ1-2, with D maybe TRBD1 (5 bases). Germline-derived CDR1 and CDR2 are SQVTM and ANQGSEA. V lost 1 base and J lost 8, with 17 bases in between. The CDR3 runs to 14 residues. CDR3 loop: CSVEGNTWQGGYTF. The DNA for the CDR3 is TGCAGCGTTGAAGGAAATACCTGGCAGGGAGGCTACACCTTC. Complete variable domain (other parts from reference TRBV29-1 and TRBJ1-2): SAVISQKPSRDICQRGTSLTIQCQVDSQVTMMFWYRQQPGQSLTLIATANQGSEATYESGFVIDKFPISRPNLTFSTLTVSNMSPEDSSIYLCSVEGNTWQGGYTFGSGTRLTVV.

V is TRBV9 and J is TRBJ2-6; 9 bases are a match to TRBD1. The length of the CDR3 is 18 residues. The V and J ends lost 3 bases and 3 bases, in that order; junction bases with no gene match: 10. Germline V gene sequence: CDR1 SGDLS, CDR2 YYNGEE. The CDR3 sequence is CASSAGQGDFIGANVLTF. The CDR3 DNA reads TGTGCCAGCAGCGCGGGACAGGGTGATTTTATTGGGGCCAACGTCCTGACTTTC.

The rearrangement links TRBV10-3 to TRBJ2-1, with TRBD1 matching 8 bases. The V segment lost 7 bases and the J segment 4 bases; nucleotides outside the gene matches: 12. The CDR3 totals 16 residues. Germline values: CDR1 ENHRY, CDR2 SYGVKD. CDR3 amino acids: CAIKSPRGPTYNEQFF. The CDR3 nucleotides read TGTGCCATCAAGTCTCCCAGGGGGCCCACGTACAATGAGCAGTTCTTC.

This chain connects TRBV28 to TRBJ1-2; TRBD1 agrees at 8 bases. The CDR3 is made up of 13 amino acids. Per the germline V gene, CDR1 is MDHEN and CDR2 is SYDVKM. V trimming: 6 bases; J trimming: 4 bases; junction bases outside the gene matches: 4. CDR3 loop: CASSQGQGYGYTF. CDR3 in DNA: TGTGCCAGCAGCCAAGGACAGGGCTATGGCTACACCTTC.

The genes are TRBV7-2 and TRBJ2-1, with TRBD2 identical over 13 bases. The V gene end was trimmed by 5 bases and the J gene end by 9 bases; junction bases not matched to a gene: 7. Germline V gives CDR1 SGHTA, CDR2 FQGNSA. The CDR3 spans 15 residues. The CDR3 DNA reads as TGTGCCAGCAGCGAACTAGCGGGGGGGCACGGTGAGCAGTTCTTC. Protein sequence: CASSELAGGHGEQFF.

The CDR3 sequence: CASSSIPRDRGRNQPQHF. The CDR3 nucleotides are TGTGCCAGCAGTTCTATTCCAAGGGACAGGGGGCGTAATCAGCCCCAGCATTTT. The rearrangement joins TRBV27 to TRBJ1-5; 12 positions agree with TRBD1. This CDR3 has 18 residues. Trimming cost V 4 bases and J 4 bases; bases outside gene matches: 11. Germline-derived CDR1 and CDR2 are MNHEY and SMNVEV (reference sequence).

Remarks on this clone: This same CDR3 is encoded by further DNA sequences in the sample. V is TRBV6-6 and J is TRBJ2-1; D gene ambiguous. Germline assignment: CDR1 MNHNY and CDR2 SVGAGI (reference sequence). The CDR3 totals 15 residues. Trimming left V 2 bases short and J 0 bases short, with 8 bases between. The CDR3 loop is CASSYVSSSYNEQFF. CDR3 nucleotides: TGTGCCAGCAGTTACGTGTCTAGCTCCTACAATGAGCAGTTCTTC.

The gene calls are TRBV5-8 and TRBJ2-3; TRBD1 is a possible D gene (6 bases). Germline V lookup: CDR1 SGHTS, CDR2 YDEGEE. This CDR3 comprises 14 residues. Trimming stripped 10 bases from V and 3 bases from J, with 18 bases between. The CDR3 protein is CAASRGILTDTQYF. CDR3 nucleotides: TGTGCCGCCTCAAGGGGGATTCTGACAGATACGCAGTATTTT.